The 26 T cell receptor beta chains reported below all come from one sample, sequenced in a study of T cells in Graves' hyperthyroidism and ophthalmopathy. What was amplified from RNA transcripts were TCR beta CDR3 regions. The HTBI primer set served for first-round RT-PCR of the TCR CDR3. Each CDR3 protein is one row after TCRdb ran MiXCR on the multiplex PCR reads. The table shows 340,000 or so distinct CDR3 sequences, with 16% occurring only once. Source material: blood. These receptors were taken from a man between 25 and 39 years old with Graves' hyperthyroidism.

This clonotype was seen many times. This sequence joins TRBV11-1 and TRBJ1-2; D unclear. Trimming left V 2 bases short and J 5 bases short, with 9 bases between. The CDR3 runs 13 residues. Germline-derived CDR1 and CDR2 are SGHAT and FQDESV (reference sequence). In nucleotides, the CDR3 is TGTGCCAGCAGCTTAACGGCGGGGTATGGCTACACCTTC. It is translated as CASSLTAGYGYTF. The full variable domain, completed using reference TRBV11-1 and TRBJ1-2, is EAEVAQSPRYKITEKSQAVAFWCDPISGHATLYWYRQILGQGPELLVQFQDESVVDDSQLPKDRFSAERLKGVDSTLKIQPAELGDSAMYLCASSLTAGYGYTFGSGTRLTVV.

The V gene is TRBV9, the J gene TRBJ2-7; 10 bases align to TRBD2. Germline lookup yields CDR1 SGDLS and CDR2 YYNGEE. This CDR3 is 18 amino acids long. The V gene end was trimmed by 0 bases and the J gene end by 6 bases; junction bases not matched to a gene: 15. The CDR3 region is CASSVGPPLRAGGGEQYF. In DNA, the CDR3 is TGTGCCAGCAGCGTAGGTCCCCCACTACGAGCGGGAGGGGGCGAGCAGTACTTC.

This clonotype was picked up many times. The chain recombines TRBV4-1 with TRBJ2-7; D is undetermined. Per germline, CDR1 MGHRA and CDR2 YSYEKL. There are 14 residues in the CDR3. V was cut by 0 bases and J by 6 bases, with 12 bases left in between. The CDR3 spells CASSQEETAREQYF. CDR3 coding DNA: TGCGCCAGCAGCCAAGAGGAGACCGCACGCGAGCAGTACTTC.

The rearrangement joins TRBV28 to TRBJ1-1, with D perhaps matching TRBD1 (5 bases). V shed 4 bases and J shed 4 bases, with 25 bases lying between them. CDR1 MDHEN and CDR2 SYDVKM come from the germline V gene. CDR3 length equals 18 residues. DNA of the CDR3: TGTGCCAGCAGTTCCCCCTCGGGGCAGCTGGGGAGGCCCACTGAAGCTTTCTTT. Encoded protein: CASSSPSGQLGRPTEAFF.

This clonotype has just a few counts. The genes are TRBV20-1 and TRBJ2-1; TRBD2 matches at 10 bases. V lost 4 bases, J lost 4 bases, and 7 bases stayed unmatched. Germline CDR1 and CDR2: DFQATT and SNEGSKA (reference sequence). CDR3 length equals 15 residues. CDR3 sequence: CSAIIPGLAYNEQFF. The CDR3 bases are TGCAGTGCTATTATTCCGGGACTAGCGTACAATGAGCAGTTCTTC.

This clonotype was seen repeatedly, ten times or more. The chain carries TRBV27 and TRBJ2-5, with 12 nucleotides matching TRBD2. There are 16 residues in the CDR3. J was trimmed by 5 bases and V by 8 bases; bases with no gene match: 12. Germline V lookup: CDR1 MNHEY, CDR2 SMNVEV (reference sequence). The CDR3 protein is CASGASGRAGRETQYF. CDR3 DNA: TGTGCCAGCGGGGCTAGCGGGAGGGCCGGGAGGGAGACCCAGTACTTC.

This clonotype was detected ten times or more. As DNA, the CDR3 is TGTGCCTGGAGTCTACTCCGCAATGAGCAGTTCTTC. Translating gives CAWSLLRNEQFF. This rearrangement joins TRBV30 to TRBJ2-1; no definite D call. V was cut by 2 bases and J by 6 bases, with 8 bases left in between. There are 12 residues in the CDR3. In germline, CDR1 is GTSNPN, CDR2 SVGIG (reference sequence). The complete variable domain, with remaining parts taken from reference TRBV30 and TRBJ2-1, reads SQTIHQWPATLVQPVGSPLSLECTVEGTSNPNLYWYRQAAGRGLQLLFYSVGIGQISSEVPQNLSASRPQDRQFILSSKKLLLSDSGFYLCAWSLLRNEQFFGPGTRLTVL.

This clonotype was detected many times. This chain links TRBV29-1 with TRBJ1-1; D perhaps matches TRBD1 (5 bases). Germline CDR1 is SQVTM and CDR2 is ANQGSEA. The CDR3 covers 12 residues. Trimming took 4 bases from V and 4 from J, leaving 10 bases between them. The CDR3 loop is CSVGGRGTEAFF. The CDR3 DNA reads as TGCAGCGTTGGGGGCCGGGGCACTGAAGCTTTCTTT.

This clonotype was picked up a small number of times. The chain combines TRBV11-3 with TRBJ1-6, with D possibly being TRBD1 (5 bases). V dropped 3 bases and J dropped 7 bases, with 7 bases sitting between them. This CDR3 spans 13 amino acids. Germline loops: CDR1 SGHNT, CDR2 YENEEA. The CDR3 loop reads CASSLGTNSPLHF. Written as DNA, the CDR3 is TGTGCCAGCAGCTTGGGGACGAATTCACCCCTCCACTTT.

This clonotype was detected many times. This sequence joins TRBV7-3 and TRBJ2-1, with 9 bases identical to TRBD1. V shed 0 bases and J 7 bases; nucleotides not matched to a gene: 7. The CDR3 is 16 residues long. CDR1 SGHTA and CDR2 FQGTGA come from the germline V gene. The CDR3 region is CASSLTPGTGRNEQFF. The CDR3 DNA sequence: TGTGCCAGCAGCTTAACCCCTGGGACAGGGAGAAATGAGCAGTTCTTC.

In its sample, this clonotype was seen many times. J is TRBJ2-7 and V is TRBV27, with TRBD1 matching 8 bases. V trimming: 5 bases; J trimming: 0 bases; junction bases outside the gene matches: 6. The CDR3 consists of 15 residues. Germline V gives CDR1 MNHEY, CDR2 SMNVEV (reference sequence). The CDR3 reads CASSAPGQASYEQYF. In DNA, the CDR3 is TGTGCCAGCAGTGCCCCGGGACAGGCCTCCTACGAGCAGTACTTC.

The chain joins TRBV29-1 to TRBJ2-1; D unresolved. The V gene's germline CDR1 is SQVTM and CDR2 ANQGSEA. The V end was cut by 1 base, the J end by 0 bases, with 16 bases between. This CDR3 is built from 17 residues. CDR3 DNA: TGCAGCGTTGAAGCCCCTGGACGTATGAGCTCCTACAATGAGCAGTTCTTC. The encoded protein is CSVEAPGRMSSYNEQFF.

The genes are TRBV4-1 and TRBJ2-2; D is unclear. The CDR3 has 13 amino acids. From germline, CDR1 is MGHRA and CDR2 YSYEKL. V was cut by 2 bases and J by 4 bases, with 5 bases left in between. The CDR3 reads CASSQISTGELFF. The CDR3, as DNA: TGCGCCAGCAGCCAAATCTCCACCGGGGAGCTGTTTTTT.

The chain recombines TRBV5-1 with TRBJ1-5, with D possibly TRBD1 on 6 matching bases. There are 15 residues in the CDR3. V was clipped by 0 bases and J by 6 bases, with 13 bases between them. The germline CDR1 and CDR2 sequences are SGHRS and YFSETQ. The CDR3 nucleotides read TGCGCCAGCAGCTTGGACCCAGGGGAGCTTCAGCCCCAGCATTTT. Translating gives CASSLDPGELQPQHF.

This clonotype was observed many times. V gene TRBV11-2 combines with J gene TRBJ2-7; possibly TRBD1 for D (6 bases). This CDR3 is built from 13 residues. Germline lookup yields CDR1 SGHAT and CDR2 FQNNGV. Trimming stripped 3 bases from V and 3 bases from J, with 9 bases between. The CDR3 DNA follows: TGTGCCAGCAGCTTGAACAGGGTCTACGAGCAGTACTTC. Its translation is CASSLNRVYEQYF. Based on the CDR3 plus reference TRBV11-2 and TRBJ2-7, the full variable domain is EAGVAQSPRYKIIEKRQSVAFWCNPISGHATLYWYQQILGQGPKLLIQFQNNGVVDDSQLPKDRFSAERLKGVDSTLKIQPAKLEDSAVYLCASSLNRVYEQYFGPGTRLTVT.

This clonotype was picked up a small number of times. This rearrangement joins TRBV3-1 to TRBJ2-5; D may be TRBD2 (6 bases). Germline V CDR1 and CDR2: LGHDT, YNNKEL (reference sequence). V was trimmed by 2 bases and J by 7 bases, leaving 23 bases between them. This CDR3 has 17 residues. Written as DNA, the CDR3 is TGTGCCAGCAGCCAACCCTCGGGGGACCCCCATGAGCCGACCCAGTACTTC. Its translation is CASSQPSGDPHEPTQYF.

In this sample, this clonotype turned up many times. V gene TRBV15 combines with J gene TRBJ1-6; D perhaps matches TRBD1 (5 bases). CDR1 and CDR2 (germline): LNHNV, YYDKDF (reference sequence). V lost 3 bases and J lost 9, with 9 bases in between. The CDR3 totals 13 residues. This CDR3 is CATSSGRGSPLHF. The CDR3 bases are TGTGCCACCAGCAGTGGTAGGGGTTCACCCCTCCACTTT.

This clonotype showed up just a few times. This chain links TRBV2 with TRBJ1-2, with D possibly matching TRBD1 (5 bases). Germline-derived CDR1 and CDR2 are SNHLY and FYNNEI. V lost 3 bases and J 4 bases, leaving 18 bases between the germline ends. The CDR3 has 16 residues. Here the CDR3 DNA reads TGTGCCAGCAGTGAGGACAAACGGCAGGCCAGCTATGGCTACACCTTC. Encoded protein: CASSEDKRQASYGYTF.

In its sample, this clonotype was seen many times. The CDR3 reads CASSFRLARNTEAFF. DNA for the CDR3: TGTGCCAGCAGCTTCCGTTTAGCAAGGAACACTGAAGCTTTCTTT. V usage is TRBV11-3 and J usage is TRBJ1-1; D is undetermined. Germline loops: CDR1 SGHNT, CDR2 YENEEA. This CDR3 has 15 residues. V was clipped by 3 bases and J by 1 base, with 12 bases between them.

This clonotype was counted many times. J is TRBJ1-1 and V is TRBV20-1; no clear D gene. The germline V gene encodes CDR1 DFQATT and CDR2 SNEGSKA (reference sequence). The CDR3 is 13 amino acids. Trimming shortened V by 6 bases and J by 5 bases, and 16 bases separated the two germline ends. CDR3 DNA: TGCAGTGCCTCGTCCTCGGCGGGAACTGAAGCTTTCTTT. It is translated as CSASSSAGTEAFF.

Many counts were recorded for this clonotype. The limits of the CDR3 on the DNA are not certain, so only TCRdb's listed CDR3 is given. V and J are TRBV13 and TRBJ2-1; the D call of TRBD1 is as the table states it, not checked on the DNA. Both ends counted, the CDR3 spans 16 residues. From germline, CDR1 is PRHDT and CDR2 FYEKMQ (reference sequence). CDR3: CASILVGDPPYNEQFF.

This clonotype was found a few times. The rearrangement links TRBV19 to TRBJ1-1, with a weak D call TRBD1 (6 bases). This CDR3 is built from 14 residues. CDR1 and CDR2 from the germline V gene are LNHDA and SQIVND (reference sequence). Trimming removed 7 bases at V and 8 bases at J, with 20 bases between. The DNA of the CDR3 is TGTGCCAGTACCCCAGGGGACAACCCTCGGGAAGCTTTCTTT. This gives the protein CASTPGDNPREAFF.

For this clonotype: The germline gene is not matched at one end of the junction; a read error may be the cause. The V call is TRBV7-9, the J call TRBJ2-5; 9 bases line up with TRBD2. CDR1 and CDR2 from the germline V gene are SEHNR and FQNEAQ (reference sequence). CDR3 length: 16 amino acids. The CDR3 protein is CASSPYTAGGQETLYF. In DNA form, the CDR3 reads TGTGCCAGCAGCCCGTATACAGCGGGAGGACAGGAGACCCTGTACTTC.

Ten or more counts support this clonotype. The chain uses TRBV6-1 and TRBJ1-2; the match to TRBD1 covers 7 bases. Looked up from germline, CDR1 is MNHNS and CDR2 is SASEGT. V lost 5 bases, J lost 0 bases, and 3 bases stayed unmatched. This CDR3 has 14 residues. The CDR3: CASSFGTANYGYTF. The CDR3 nucleotides are TGTGCCAGCAGTTTCGGGACAGCTAACTATGGCTACACCTTC.

This clonotype has a count of ten or more. The rearrangement links TRBV6-1 to TRBJ1-2, with TRBD1 as a possible D gene (6 bases). From germline, CDR1 is MNHNS and CDR2 SASEGT. V was shortened by 5 bases and J by 8 bases, with 18 bases between the two germline ends. The CDR3 sequence is 14 residues long. CDR3 in amino acids: CASSTLSGASGYTF. As DNA, the CDR3 is TGTGCCAGCAGTACCCTTTCGGGGGCTAGCGGCTACACCTTC.

In its sample, this clonotype was seen a few times. The CDR3: CSATGRGNQPQHF. The DNA of the CDR3 is TGCAGTGCTACGGGACGAGGCAATCAGCCCCAGCATTTT. This chain links TRBV20-1 with TRBJ1-5; TRBD1 might be the D (5 bases). The CDR3 loop spans 13 amino acids. The ends were cut back, 4 bases at V and 2 bases at J, with 9 bases in the middle. Germline values: CDR1 DFQATT, CDR2 SNEGSKA (reference sequence).